The 16 T cell receptor beta chains below all came from one sample that was sequenced in a study of spatial heterogeneity in lung cancer. In TCRdb, the 5' RACE reads were re-called with MiXCR into one record per CDR3 protein. The table records approximately 4,600 distinct CDR3 sequences, about 20% of them present only once. The time point was: sample taken at primary tumor resection. Tumor, nontumor lung or frozen PBMC supplied whole RNA, sequenced without sorting. The sample in question was normal lung tissue next to the tumor, obtained at surgery. Source of these receptors: a female donor with early-stage non-small cell lung cancer.

Judged by abundance, this clonotype is medium-sized. This beta chain is a stray read from a library made for alpha chains; its abundance is not meaningful. The V gene is TRBV7-2, the J gene TRBJ1-1; 10 bases are shared with TRBD1. The CDR3 spans 14 residues. The germline CDR1 and CDR2 sequences are SGHTA and FQGNSA. V was pared by 4 bases and J by 5 bases, with 4 bases of the junction left unmatched. The CDR3: CASSSGTGATEAFF. The CDR3 DNA reads as TGTGCCAGCAGCTCCGGGACAGGGGCGACTGAAGCTTTCTTT.

With respect to this clonotype: This beta chain was picked up by a library intended for alpha chains and is off target, so its count carries little meaning. The CDR3 DNA sequence: TGTGCCAGCAGATTTGGGAGGACTAGCGGGTACAATGAGCAGTTCTTC. Its protein is CASRFGRTSGYNEQFF. The J gene is TRBJ2-1, the V gene TRBV7-9; the match to TRBD2 covers 11 bases. The V gene end was trimmed by 6 bases and the J gene end by 4 bases; junction bases not matched to a gene: 8. The CDR3 has 16 residues. Germline CDR1 is SEHNR and CDR2 is FQNEAQ (reference sequence).

This clonotype was seen many times. Because this beta chain is a stray read in a library intended to capture alpha chains, its abundance should not be given much weight. The V gene is TRBV5-1, the J gene TRBJ2-3; TRBD2 aligns across 10 bases. Germline loops: CDR1 SGHRS, CDR2 YFSETQ. Losses at the gene ends were 0 bases for V and 1 base for J; bases not matched to a gene: 8. CDR3 length: 18 residues. Here the CDR3 reads CASSLDSSGSYGTDTQYF. The CDR3, as DNA: TGCGCCAGCAGCTTGGACTCTAGCGGGAGCTATGGCACAGATACGCAGTATTTT.

In its sample, this clonotype ranks as medium-sized. This beta chain came through as a stray read in a library set up for alpha chains, and its size says little. This sequence joins TRBV2 and TRBJ2-1, with 14 bases identical to TRBD2. The CDR3 is 15 residues long. Germline-derived CDR1 and CDR2 are SNHLY and FYNNEI. The ends lost 6 bases at V and 8 bases at J; junction bases unmatched: 6. The CDR3 DNA reads TGTGCCAGCAGACCCGGACTAGCGGGAGGCTATGAGCAGTTCTTC. Translated: CASRPGLAGGYEQFF. Complete variable domain (other parts from reference TRBV2 and TRBJ2-1): EPEVTQTPSHQVTQMGQEVILRCVPISNHLYFYWYRQILGQKVEFLVSFYNNEISEKSEIFDDQFSVERPDGSNFTLKIRSTKLEDSAMYFCASRPGLAGGYEQFFGPGTRLTVL.

This clonotype was recorded many times. This beta chain is off target for a library built for alpha chains, so its abundance means little. V is TRBV28 and J is TRBJ1-2; TRBD1 might be the D (5 bases). The germline CDR1 and CDR2 sequences are MDHEN and SYDVKM. V dropped 3 bases and J dropped 10 bases, with 18 bases sitting between them. The CDR3 is 14 residues long. This CDR3 is CASSFSGPEKDYTF. CDR3 DNA sequence: TGTGCCAGCAGTTTTTCGGGGCCCGAAAAGGACTACACCTTC.

A note on this clonotype: Because this beta chain is a stray read in a library intended to capture alpha chains, its abundance should not be given much weight. This chain connects TRBV7-9 to TRBJ2-4, with 7 bases lining up with TRBD2. V was pared by 4 bases and J by 3 bases, with 6 bases of the junction left unmatched. The germline V gene has CDR1 SEHNR and CDR2 FQNEAQ (reference sequence). This CDR3 is built from 15 residues. CDR3: CASSSIRDYKNIQYF. The CDR3, as DNA: TGTGCCAGCAGCTCGATCCGGGACTACAAAAACATTCAGTACTTC.

This clonotype was seen a few times. The library was built for alpha chains, so this beta chain is an off-target read and its size means little. The chain combines TRBV13 with TRBJ2-3, with TRBD1 matching over 9 bases. The CDR3 is 14 residues long. V was clipped by 2 bases and J by 6 bases; unmatched bases: 3. Germline-derived CDR1 and CDR2 are PRHDT and FYEKMQ (reference sequence). The DNA of the CDR3 is TGTGCCAGCAGCTTACGGACAGGGGCTGATACGCAGTATTTT. Its translation is CASSLRTGADTQYF.

Within the sample, this clonotype is medium-sized. The library was prepared for alpha chains; this beta chain is a stray read, so its frequency means little. The chain joins TRBV6-2 or TRBV6-3 to TRBJ2-7; D is unresolved. Germline V gene lookup returns CDR1 MNHEY and CDR2 SVGEGT. This CDR3 comprises 12 residues. The V end lost 6 bases, the J end lost 3 bases, and 9 bases lay between the germline ends. The CDR3 bases are TGTGCCAGCAGCTTAACCCTCTACGAGCAGTACTTC. Amino acid sequence: CASSLTLYEQYF.

This clonotype has a count of ten or more. Since it is a stray read in a library aimed at alpha chains, this beta chain has a size that is not meaningful. This rearrangement joins TRBV24-1 to TRBJ2-3; possibly TRBD1 or TRBD2 for D (6 bases each). The CDR3 contains 17 residues. V was trimmed by 4 bases and J by 3 bases, leaving 19 bases between them. Germline V gives CDR1 KGHDR, CDR2 SFDVKD. CDR3 coding DNA: TGTGCCACCAGTGACCCCTCTCCAGAAGGGGGGACAGATACGCAGTATTTT. It specifies CATSDPSPEGGTDTQYF.

This clonotype is judged medium-sized. In a library made to pick up alpha chains, this beta chain is a stray read with a size that means little. The CDR3 DNA follows: TGTGCCAGCAGCTTAATGGCAGGTGCCAATGAGCAGTTCTTC. Encoded protein: CASSLMAGANEQFF. This chain uses TRBV7-2 with TRBJ2-1; no reliable D call. The CDR3 has 14 amino acids. Trimming left V 2 bases short and J 6 bases short, with 11 bases between. Germline CDR1 reads SGHTA; CDR2 reads FQGNSA.

By share of the sample, this clonotype is medium-sized. This beta chain slipped into a library made for alpha chains as a stray read, so its size is not meaningful. The rearrangement uses TRBV28 and TRBJ2-7; 8 bases match TRBD2. The CDR3 sequence is 14 residues long. Germline-derived CDR1 and CDR2 are MDHEN and SYDVKM. V gave up 3 bases and J gave up 3 bases; unmatched junction bases: 4. The CDR3 spells CASSFGTRDYEQYF. The DNA of the CDR3 is TGTGCCAGCAGTTTCGGGACTAGGGACTACGAGCAGTACTTC.

This clonotype was observed at least ten times. This beta chain appears as a stray read in a library generated for alpha chains; its size is not informative. V is TRBV7-3 and J is TRBJ2-1, with 13 positions matching TRBD2. Germline V gene sequence: CDR1 SGHTA, CDR2 FQGTGA. The CDR3 runs 15 residues. V lost 2 bases, J lost 10 bases, and 5 bases stayed unmatched. The CDR3 nucleotides are TGTGCCAGCAGCTTAGGGACTAGCGGGATAGGGGAGCAGTTCTTC. It translates to CASSLGTSGIGEQFF.

This clonotype was counted ten times or more. Since it is a stray read in a library aimed at alpha chains, this beta chain has a size that is not meaningful. The rearrangement uses TRBV5-1 and TRBJ1-1; a weak D match, TRBD1 (5 bases). CDR1 SGHRS and CDR2 YFSETQ come from the germline V gene. The V gene lost 2 bases and the J gene lost 1 base, with 6 bases spanning the gap. The CDR3 has 13 residues. The chain's CDR3 is CASSFDRNTEAFF. The CDR3 DNA reads as TGCGCCAGCAGCTTCGACAGGAACACTGAAGCTTTCTTT. The variable domain in full, completed from reference TRBV5-1 and TRBJ1-1, reads KAGVTQTPRYLIKTRGQQVTLSCSPISGHRSVSWYQQTPGQGLQFLFEYFSETQRNKGNFPGRFSGRQFSNSRSEMNVSTLELGDSALYLCASSFDRNTEAFFGQGTRLTVV.

In this sample, this clonotype is medium-sized. The library was designed around alpha chains, so this beta chain is a stray read whose abundance carries little weight. CDR3 region: CASSPTGELFF. DNA of the CDR3: TGTGCCAGCAGTCCTACCGGGGAGCTGTTTTTT. This chain links TRBV2 with TRBJ2-2, with D unresolved. V lost 5 bases and J lost 5, with 3 bases in between. Germline loops: CDR1 SNHLY, CDR2 FYNNEI. The CDR3 length is 11 residues.

A few counts support this clonotype. This beta chain turned up in a library designed for alpha chains; as an off-target read, its abundance says little. DNA of the CDR3: TGTGCCAGCAGCTTGGGACAAAACTCCTACAATGAGCAGTTCTTC. As protein: CASSLGQNSYNEQFF. This chain joins TRBV6-2 or TRBV6-3 and TRBJ2-1, with TRBD1 as a possible D gene (6 bases). V was trimmed by 6 bases and J by 0 bases, leaving 12 bases between them. This CDR3 is built from 15 residues. Germline-derived CDR1 and CDR2 are MNHEY and SVGEGT.

By share, this clonotype counts as medium-sized. This beta chain is an unintended read in a library built for alpha chains; its size means little. V is TRBV20-1 and J is TRBJ1-2, with D unclear. V was trimmed by 2 bases and J by 13 bases, leaving 17 bases between them. Per germline, CDR1 DFQATT and CDR2 SNEGSKA (reference sequence). The CDR3 is made up of 12 amino acids. CDR3 DNA sequence: TGCAGTGCTAGACCTTCTACAGCATCCGCCACCTTC. Translation gives CSARPSTASATF.